This TCR beta chain is drawn from a study of blood T cell repertoires in COVID-19. Study details: T cells, B-cell-depleted T cells, or PBMCs supplied cDNA or gDNA.

V lost 9 bases to trimming and J lost 0 bases, with 6 bases between them. CDR1 is SNHLY, CDR2 FYNNEI, per germline. CDR3 length: 12 residues. This table comes from immunoSEQ multiplex PCR, and its TCRdb copy is limited to in-frame clones, with some not included. Of hundreds of thousands of clones in the sample, roughly 88% are singletons; the top ten hold approximately 1.4%. The sequence derives from a woman in her 30s with active or convalescent COVID-19. This chain connects TRBV2 to TRBJ2-4; no clear D gene. Source material: peripheral blood. The CDR3 coding sequence is TGTGCCAGTTCCTTAGCCAAAAACATTCAGTACTTC. Its protein is CASSLAKNIQYF.